This is a list of T cell receptor beta chains from one sample in a study of shared clonotypes between healthy human individuals. Profiled with immunoSEQ multiplex PCR; TCRdb holds only in-frame clones, not every one. The sample consists of roughly 2,000,000 clones, 90% to 95% of them appearing once. The sample taken for sequencing was naive CD8+ T cells from PBMCs. These receptors all come from a man younger than 35 in good health. Some clones in this sample may be carry-over from other donors' samples. Each CDR3 is given with its conserved first and last residue. A D gene is named only where the DNA matches it firmly. Clone size is stated in some rows and not others, as once, few, many or a class when expanded.

DNA: TGTGCCAGCAGTCGAGGCGATGAGCAGTTCTTC
CDR3: CASSRGDEQFF
J: TRBJ2-1
V: TRBV5-5
D: NA
size: NA

DNA: TGTGCCAGCAGCTCGTACGGGATATTAGATGAGCAGTTCTTC
CDR3: CASSSYGILDEQFF
J: TRBJ2-1
V: TRBV7-9
D: NA
size: once

DNA: TGTGCCAGCGGGGAGGGGGATGGCTATGGCTACACCTTC
CDR3: CASGEGDGYGYTF
J: TRBJ1-2
V: TRBV6-1
D: NA
size: NA

DNA: TGCAGCGTTCAGGGGGTGAGACTAGCGGGAGATAGCGAGACCCAGTACTTC
CDR3: CSVQGVRLAGDSETQYF
J: TRBJ2-5
V: TRBV29-1
D: TRBD2
size: once

DNA: TGTGCCAGCAGCGTAGTAGGGATCCTAGATGTACAAGAGACCCAGTACTTC
CDR3: CASSVVGILDVQETQYF
J: TRBJ2-5
V: TRBV9
D: NA
size: once

DNA: TGTGCCAGCAGCTTTCCGACCAACAGGGGGCGAAACACCGGGGAGCTGTTTTTT
CDR3: CASSFPTNRGRNTGELFF
J: TRBJ2-2
V: TRBV7-8
D: TRBD1
size: once

DNA: TGTGCCAGCAGCCCCTCAGGAGTCGGAATTAATGAAAAACTGTTTTTT
CDR3: CASSPSGVGINEKLFF
J: TRBJ1-4
V: TRBV7-9
D: NA
size: once

DNA: TGTGCCAGCAGTTTGGGGACCTCCACCGGGGAGCTGTTTTTT
CDR3: CASSLGTSTGELFF
J: TRBJ2-2
V: TRBV6-6
D: NA
size: NA

DNA: TGTGCCAGCGGTACGGGCTATGGCTACACCTTC
CDR3: CASGTGYGYTF
J: TRBJ1-2
V: TRBV7-3
D: NA
size: NA

DNA: TGTGCCAGCAAGCTCGCAGGGAACACTGAAGCTTTCTTT
CDR3: CASKLAGNTEAFF
J: TRBJ1-1
V: TRBV25-1
D: NA
size: few

DNA: TGTGCCAGCAGCCAAGAAGGACAGGGGCCCTACAATGAGCAGTTCTTC
CDR3: CASSQEGQGPYNEQFF
J: TRBJ2-1
V: TRBV14
D: TRBD1
size: NA